These T cell receptor beta chains were read from a single sample in a study of cytotoxic CD8 clonotypes in ibrutinib-treated CLL. Only in-frame clones appear in the TCRdb table, and some are missing; sequencing was by immunoSEQ multiplex PCR. The sample holds 250,000 to 350,000 clones, roughly three quarters seen once. The source material was PBMCs, sampled at disease progression, from a patient treated with ibrutinib. Receptors originate from a human donor with chronic lymphocytic leukemia. CDR3s leave out the opening cysteine and the closing phenylalanine or tryptophan.

TRBV19	TRBJ1-2	ASHLVGVSGYT
TRBV6-6	TRBJ2-1	ASSYSLEQF
TRBV9	TRBJ2-1	ASSVRGTSDVVDNEQF
TRBV10-1	TRBJ2-7	ASQMDSFAEQY
TRBV4-1	TRBJ2-1	ASSQPTGGPSEQF
TRBV28	TRBJ2-6	ASLSPRRGSVYSGANVLT
TRBV5-6	TRBJ1-2	ASSFSGMGANVYGYT
TRBV5-6	TRBJ2-3	ASSLLRGRTDTQY
TRBV7-2	TRBJ2-7	ASSLARGTRADEQY
TRBV19	TRBJ2-3	ASSELAGWGTDTQY
TRBV7-2	TRBJ1-2	ASSLALGSYGYT
TRBV2	TRBJ2-1	ASSPRGTYNEQF
TRBV6-5	TRBJ2-1	ASRPGPNEQF
TRBV6-5	TRBJ2-2	ASSSRQGGTGELF
TRBV5-5	TRBJ1-6	ASSPTGNSPLH
TRBV6-1	TRBJ2-7	ASRSRLAGSYEQY
TRBV4-1	TRBJ2-6	ASSQDTTNPSYVLT
TRBV29-1	TRBJ2-1	SVDGATPGNEQF
TRBV21-1	TRBJ2-7	ARRDSLSYEQY
TRBV19	TRBJ1-1	ASSIRERHSEAF
TRBV29-1	TRBJ2-7	SVTGPTYEQY
TRBV29-1	TRBJ2-7	SVGGGPSYEQY
TRBV5-1	TRBJ2-7	ASSLTASYEQY
TRBV6-6	TRBJ2-3	ASSSSGTSTDTQY
TRBV18	TRBJ2-3	ASSPMGPDTQY
TRBV18	TRBJ1-2	ASSTNLSQAYGYT
TRBV5-4	TRBJ1-2	ASSLDGTGWGYT
TRBV11-3	TRBJ2-7	ASSPGGVRYEQY
TRBV7-6	TRBJ2-7	ASSPSQPTFLVEQY
TRBV5-1	TRBJ2-7	ASSLVPGLSLEQY
TRBV14	TRBJ2-2	ASSQVGGANTGELF
TRBV4-3	TRBJ2-5	ASSQGRLAGTETQY
TRBV9	TRBJ1-2	ASGSGQGEEANYGYT
TRBV5-5	TRBJ2-3	ASSFRLTSTDTQY
TRBV10-2	TRBJ2-7	ASSESSRSDEQY
TRBV27	TRBJ1-4	ASRARWATNEKLF
TRBV18	TRBJ2-3	ASSPPIGTGDTDTQY
TRBV19	TRBJ2-2	ASLFDTGELF
TRBV27	TRBJ2-1	ASSSPGQGAWEQF
TRBV10-1	TRBJ2-7	ASSESSLAVEGEQY
TRBV6-1	TRBJ1-1	ASSAGQMNTEAF
TRBV9	TRBJ2-7	ASSVDPGVGSGAYEQY
TRBV19	TRBJ1-5	ASSDRLRASGPNQPQH
TRBV7-6	TRBJ2-5	ASSLALQLAGAIQETQY
TRBV5-1	TRBJ2-3	ASSLKTSGSSSTDTQY
TRBV12-5	TRBJ2-2	ASGQGNTGELF
TRBV5-6	TRBJ2-7	ASSLRGEQY
TRBV18	TRBJ1-5	ASSPPHEINSNQPQH
TRBV4-1	TRBJ2-7	ASSQVAGSPYEQY
TRBV7-9	TRBJ2-3	ASSLEVGTDTQY
TRBV7-9	TRBJ2-7	ASSATTGERQY
TRBV6-1	TRBJ2-5	ASSEGLAYQETQY